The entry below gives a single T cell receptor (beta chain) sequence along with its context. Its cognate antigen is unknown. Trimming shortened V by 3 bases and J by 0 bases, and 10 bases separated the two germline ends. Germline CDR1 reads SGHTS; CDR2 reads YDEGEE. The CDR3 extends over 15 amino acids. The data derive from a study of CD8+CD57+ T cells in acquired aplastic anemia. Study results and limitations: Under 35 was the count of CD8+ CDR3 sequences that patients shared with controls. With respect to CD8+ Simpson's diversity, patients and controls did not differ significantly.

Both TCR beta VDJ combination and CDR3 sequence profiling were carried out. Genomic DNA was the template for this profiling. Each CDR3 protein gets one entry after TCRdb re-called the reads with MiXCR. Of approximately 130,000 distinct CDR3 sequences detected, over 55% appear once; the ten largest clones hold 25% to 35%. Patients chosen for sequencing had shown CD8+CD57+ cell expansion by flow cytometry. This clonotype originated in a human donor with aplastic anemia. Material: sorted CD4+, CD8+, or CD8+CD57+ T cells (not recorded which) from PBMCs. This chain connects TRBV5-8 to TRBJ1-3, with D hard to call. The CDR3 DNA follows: TGTGCCAGCAGCTCGACCGGGTACTCTGGAAACACCATATATTTT. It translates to CASSSTGYSGNTIYF.